This T cell receptor (beta chain) appears in the sequencing data of a study of post-analysis software for immune sequencing data. The study, taken as a whole, reports: Normalized Chao1 diversity was significantly lower in multiple sclerosis patients than in controls.

To note about this clonotype: Its target is unknown.

Presence of unique molecular identifiers characterized the TCR beta cDNA libraries. Yield was around 500,000 cDNA molecules from approximately 0.91 to 9.4 million T cells. MiXCR was run by TCRdb on the PCR reads, yielding one entry per CDR3 protein. Found here are roughly 700,000 distinct CDR3 sequences, approximately 30% of them singletons; the top ten hold more than 0.45%. The sample comprised blood. The origin of this receptor is a girl aged 5 to 17 with multiple sclerosis.

CDR3 in amino acids: CASSQERRSSGASYGEQFF. DNA of the CDR3: TGCGCCAGCAGCCAAGAACGCCGTTCTAGCGGAGCCTCCTACGGTGAGCAGTTCTTC. The chain joins TRBV4-1 to TRBJ2-1; 7 nucleotides align to TRBD2. V dropped 0 bases and J dropped 9; count of bases not matched to a gene: 20. In germline, CDR1 is MGHRA, CDR2 YSYEKL. This CDR3 spans 19 amino acids.